This entry concerns a single T cell receptor beta chain. Its antigen target is currently unknown. Qualities for individual bases were not recorded, and no much larger clone is one base off. Germline trimming: 7 bases from V, 5 bases from J; junction bases outside gene matches: 8. Including cysteine and phenylalanine, the CDR3 has 15 amino acids. The sequence is cut down to CDR3 DNA, 45 bases in frame from base 1. Looking up the germline V gene yields CDR1 SGHVS and CDR2 FNYEAQ. This entry comes from a study of T cells in pancreatic ductal adenocarcinoma (dated by TCRdb to about 2017). Background for the entire study: To learn about the adaptive T-cell response arising naturally, investigators profiled where tumor-infiltrating CD8+ T cells, together with suppressive cells, were located within resected pancreatic ductal adenocarcinoma, how abundant they were, and what qualities they showed. The investigation overall reported the following: Tumor versus blood clonality comparisons may be biased because tumors are enriched in CD45RO+ effector rather than naive T cells, biasing toward lower diversity. No significant difference in T-cell clonality was found between tumor and blood, with mean clonality of approximately 0.12 in tumors and 0.072 in blood. Compared with tumor samples, blood samples had more total productive templates and approximately 8.2-fold more unique clonotypes. Since most pancreatic cancer patients present with inoperable disease, the resected cohort was skewed toward the minority of patients who had early-stage disease.

Pancreatic ductal adenocarcinoma patients who had undergone surgery without neoadjuvant therapy were selected. Peripheral blood was collected in heparin tubes, and PBMCs were isolated by histopaque density gradient and cryopreserved in roughly 10% DMSO. Using the DNeasy Blood and Tissue Kit along with Proteinase K and RNase treatment, genomic DNA was extracted from more than five PBMC specimens and fewer than ten flash-frozen tumor specimens. TCR beta CDR3 regions were amplified from genomic DNA using the immunoSEQ hsTCRB kit. An Illumina HiSeq system was used for high-throughput TRB CDR3 sequencing. Turning to the authors' computational methods: The immunoSEQ software was used to analyze the sequencing reads, and any nonproductive sequences containing premature stops or frame-shifts were left out. Clonality of the repertoire was calculated as one minus the Shannon entropy normalized by log2 of the number of unique productive sequences. TCRdb carries this immuneACCESS record with in-frame sequences only. Its versions omit some clonotypes, under half of them owing to an unresolved V gene in the studies checked, with the rest unexplained. V and J calls and clone size follow that table, whereas D and trimming were derived from the DNA. This sample comprises about 98,000 clones, 90% to 95% of them detected only once. In total, the top ten clones hold under 3.5% of the sample.

The V and J segments used are TRBV7-6 and TRBJ2-1; 10 bases in between match TRBD1. Sequenced sample: PBMCs. This TCR was recovered from a human donor with pancreatic ductal adenocarcinoma. The DNA sequence reads TGTGCCAGCACCCAACCGGGACAGGGGAACAATGAGCAGTTCTTC. Translated, it gives CASTQPGQGNNEQFF.